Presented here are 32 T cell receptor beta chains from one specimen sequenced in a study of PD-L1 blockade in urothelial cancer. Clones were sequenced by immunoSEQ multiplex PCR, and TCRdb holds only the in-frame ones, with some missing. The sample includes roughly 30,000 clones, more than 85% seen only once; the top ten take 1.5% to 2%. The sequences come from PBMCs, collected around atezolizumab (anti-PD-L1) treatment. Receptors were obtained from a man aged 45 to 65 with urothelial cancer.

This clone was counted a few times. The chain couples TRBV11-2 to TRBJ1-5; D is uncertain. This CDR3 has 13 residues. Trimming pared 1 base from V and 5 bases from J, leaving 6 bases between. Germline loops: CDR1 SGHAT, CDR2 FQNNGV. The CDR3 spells CASSLGGYQPQHF. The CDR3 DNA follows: TGTGCCAGCAGCTTAGGCGGGTATCAGCCCCAGCATTTT. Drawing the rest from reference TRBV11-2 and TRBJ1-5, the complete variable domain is EAGVAQSPRYKIIEKRQSVAFWCNPISGHATLYWYQQILGQGPKLLIQFQNNGVVDDSQLPKDRFSAERLKGVDSTLKIQPAKLEDSAVYLCASSLGGYQPQHFGDGTRLSIL.

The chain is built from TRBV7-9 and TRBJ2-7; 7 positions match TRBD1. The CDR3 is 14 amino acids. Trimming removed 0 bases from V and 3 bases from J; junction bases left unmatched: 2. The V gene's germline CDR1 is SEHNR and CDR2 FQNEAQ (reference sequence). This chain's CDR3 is CASSLAGGDYEQYF. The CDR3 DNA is TGTGCCAGCAGCTTAGCAGGGGGCGACTACGAGCAGTACTTC.

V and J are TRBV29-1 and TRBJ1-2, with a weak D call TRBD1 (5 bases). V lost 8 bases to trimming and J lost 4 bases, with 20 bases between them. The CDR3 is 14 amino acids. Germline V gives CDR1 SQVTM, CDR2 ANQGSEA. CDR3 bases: TGCAGCCCCCTCGGGTCAGGGCTCCTCTATGGCTACACCTTC. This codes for CSPLGSGLLYGYTF.

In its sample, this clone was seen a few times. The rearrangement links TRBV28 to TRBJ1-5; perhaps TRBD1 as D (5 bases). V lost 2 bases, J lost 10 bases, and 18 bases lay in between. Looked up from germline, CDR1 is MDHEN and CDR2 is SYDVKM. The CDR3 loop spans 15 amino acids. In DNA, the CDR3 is TGTGCCAGCAGTTTAAGGGGTATCAGCTCTCAACCCCAGCATTTT. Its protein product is CASSLRGISSQPQHF. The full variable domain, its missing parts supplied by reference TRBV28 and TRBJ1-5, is DVKVTQSSRYLVKRTGEKVFLECVQDMDHENMFWYRQDPGLGLRLIYFSYDVKMKEKGDIPEGYSVSREKKERFSLILESASTNQTSMYLCASSLRGISSQPQHFGDGTRLSIL.

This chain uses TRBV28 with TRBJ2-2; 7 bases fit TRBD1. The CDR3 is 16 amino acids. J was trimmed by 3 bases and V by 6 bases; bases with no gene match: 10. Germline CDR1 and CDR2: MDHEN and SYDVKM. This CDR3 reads CASSPRTGLDTGELFF. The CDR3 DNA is TGTGCCAGCAGCCCCCGGACAGGTCTGGACACCGGGGAGCTGTTTTTT.

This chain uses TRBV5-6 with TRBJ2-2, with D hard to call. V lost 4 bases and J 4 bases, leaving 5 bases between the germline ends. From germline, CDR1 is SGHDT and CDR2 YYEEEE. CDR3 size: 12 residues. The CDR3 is CASSPGTGELFF. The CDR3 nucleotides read TGTGCCAGCAGCCCGGGCACCGGGGAGCTGTTTTTT.

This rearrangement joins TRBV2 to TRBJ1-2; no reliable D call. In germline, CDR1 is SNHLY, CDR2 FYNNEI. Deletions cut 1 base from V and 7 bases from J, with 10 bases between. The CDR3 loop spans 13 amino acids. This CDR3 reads CASSEVYSGGYTF. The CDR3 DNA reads TGTGCCAGCAGTGAAGTATATTCAGGTGGCTACACCTTC.

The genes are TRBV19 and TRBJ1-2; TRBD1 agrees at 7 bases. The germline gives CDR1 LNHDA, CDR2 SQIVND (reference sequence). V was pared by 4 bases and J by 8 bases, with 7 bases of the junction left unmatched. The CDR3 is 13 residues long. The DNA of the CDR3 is TGTGCCAGTAGTACGCGACAGGGTTGGGGCTACACCTTC. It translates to CASSTRQGWGYTF.

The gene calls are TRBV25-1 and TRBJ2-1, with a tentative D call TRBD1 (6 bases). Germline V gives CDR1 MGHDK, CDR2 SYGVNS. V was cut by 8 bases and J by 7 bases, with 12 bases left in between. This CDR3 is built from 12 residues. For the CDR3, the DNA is TGTGCCAGCTCCTTCACAGGGAATGAGCAGTTCTTC. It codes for CASSFTGNEQFF.

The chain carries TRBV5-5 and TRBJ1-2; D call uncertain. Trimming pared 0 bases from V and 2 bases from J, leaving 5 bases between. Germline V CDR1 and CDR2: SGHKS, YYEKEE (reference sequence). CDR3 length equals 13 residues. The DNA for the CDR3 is TGTGCCAGCAGCTTGGCGGGGAACTATGGCTACACCTTC. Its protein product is CASSLAGNYGYTF.

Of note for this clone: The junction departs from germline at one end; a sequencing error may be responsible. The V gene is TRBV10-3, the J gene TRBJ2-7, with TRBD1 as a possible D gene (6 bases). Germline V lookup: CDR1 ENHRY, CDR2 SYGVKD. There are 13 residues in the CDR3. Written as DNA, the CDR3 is TGTGCCATCAGTGAGACCAGGGGCGGAGCGGTCCACTTC. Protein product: CAISETRGGAVHF.

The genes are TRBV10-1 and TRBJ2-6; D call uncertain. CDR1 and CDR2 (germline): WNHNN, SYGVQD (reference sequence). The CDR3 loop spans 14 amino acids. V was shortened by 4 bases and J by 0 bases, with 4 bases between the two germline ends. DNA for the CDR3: TGCGCCAGCAGTGGAGGCTCTGGGGCCAACGTCCTGACTTTC. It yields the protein CASSGGSGANVLTF.

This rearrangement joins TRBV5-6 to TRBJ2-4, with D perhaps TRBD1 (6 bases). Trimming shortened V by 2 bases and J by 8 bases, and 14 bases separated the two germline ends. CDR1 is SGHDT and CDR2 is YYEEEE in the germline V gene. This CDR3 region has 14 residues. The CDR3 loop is CASSLRGHGDIQYF. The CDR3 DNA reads TGTGCCAGCAGCTTAAGGGGACACGGGGACATTCAGTACTTC. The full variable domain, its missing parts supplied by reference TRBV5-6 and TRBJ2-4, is DAGVTQSPTHLIKTRGQQVTLRCSPKSGHDTVSWYQQALGQGPQFIFQYYEEEERQRGNFPDRFSGHQFPNYSSELNVNALLLGDSALYLCASSLRGHGDIQYFGAGTRLSVL.

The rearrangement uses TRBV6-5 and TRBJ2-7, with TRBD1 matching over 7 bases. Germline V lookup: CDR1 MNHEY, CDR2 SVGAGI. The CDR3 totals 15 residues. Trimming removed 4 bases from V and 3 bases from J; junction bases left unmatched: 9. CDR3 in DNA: TGTGCCAGCAGTTGGGCCGGACAGGCCGACTACGAGCAGTACTTC. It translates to CASSWAGQADYEQYF.

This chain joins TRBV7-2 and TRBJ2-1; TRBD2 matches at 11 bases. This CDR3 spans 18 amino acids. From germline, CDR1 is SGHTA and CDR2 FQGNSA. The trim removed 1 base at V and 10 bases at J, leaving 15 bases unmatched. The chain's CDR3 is CASSLGFSSSGRPGEQFF. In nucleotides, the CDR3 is TGTGCCAGCAGCTTAGGATTTAGCTCTAGCGGGAGGCCCGGAGAGCAGTTCTTC.

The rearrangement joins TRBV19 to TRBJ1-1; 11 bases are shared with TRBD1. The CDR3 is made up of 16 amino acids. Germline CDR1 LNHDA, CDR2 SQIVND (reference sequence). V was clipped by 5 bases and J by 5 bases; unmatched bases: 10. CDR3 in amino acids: CASSDPRGQGATEAFF. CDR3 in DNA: TGTGCCAGTAGTGACCCAAGAGGACAGGGGGCAACTGAAGCTTTCTTT.

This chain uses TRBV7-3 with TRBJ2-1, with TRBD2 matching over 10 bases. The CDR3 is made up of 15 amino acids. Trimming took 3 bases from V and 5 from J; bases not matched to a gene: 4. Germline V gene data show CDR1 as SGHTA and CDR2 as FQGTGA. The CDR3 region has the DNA TGTGCCAGCAGCTTTCTAGCGGGAGTAGACAATGAGCAGTTCTTC. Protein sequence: CASSFLAGVDNEQFF.

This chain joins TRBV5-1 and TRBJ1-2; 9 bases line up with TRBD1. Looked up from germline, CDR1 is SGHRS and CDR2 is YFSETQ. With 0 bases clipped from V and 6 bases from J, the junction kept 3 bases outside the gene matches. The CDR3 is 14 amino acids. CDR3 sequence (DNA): TGCGCCAGCAGCTTGGGCTGGACAGGGGATGGCTACACCTTC. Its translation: CASSLGWTGDGYTF.

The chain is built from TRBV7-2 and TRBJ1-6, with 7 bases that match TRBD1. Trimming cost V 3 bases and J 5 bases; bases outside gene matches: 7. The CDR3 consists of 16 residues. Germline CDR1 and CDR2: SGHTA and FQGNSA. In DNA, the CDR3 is TGTGCCAGCAGCTTCCAAACGGGACAGAATAATTCACCCCTCCACTTT. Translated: CASSFQTGQNNSPLHF.

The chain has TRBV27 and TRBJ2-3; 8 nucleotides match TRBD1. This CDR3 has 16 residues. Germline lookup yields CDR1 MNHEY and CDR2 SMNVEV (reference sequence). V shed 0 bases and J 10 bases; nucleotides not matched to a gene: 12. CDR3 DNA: TGTGCCAGCAGTTTATCCAGGCAGGGGGCGCGAGAGCCGCAGTATTTT. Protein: CASSLSRQGAREPQYF.

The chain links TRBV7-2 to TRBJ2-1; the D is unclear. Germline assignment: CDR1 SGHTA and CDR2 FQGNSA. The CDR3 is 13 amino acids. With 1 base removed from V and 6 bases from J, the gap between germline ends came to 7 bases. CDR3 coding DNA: TGTGCCAGCAGCTTAGTCGGTGGCAATGAGCAGTTCTTC. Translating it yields CASSLVGGNEQFF.

The CDR3 DNA follows: TGTGCCAGCAGTTACAGACAGGGGATCGGTGGAAACACCATATATTTT. As protein: CASSYRQGIGGNTIYF. V usage is TRBV7-8 and J usage is TRBJ1-3; TRBD1 agrees at 8 bases. The germline V gene has CDR1 SGHVS and CDR2 FQNEAQ. Trimming removed 6 bases from V and 3 bases from J; junction bases left unmatched: 10. The CDR3 sequence is 16 residues long.

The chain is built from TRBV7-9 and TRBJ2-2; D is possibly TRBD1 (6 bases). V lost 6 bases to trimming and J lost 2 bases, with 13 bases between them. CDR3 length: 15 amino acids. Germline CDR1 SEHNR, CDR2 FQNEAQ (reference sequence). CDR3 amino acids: CASRPPGHNTGELFF. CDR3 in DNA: TGTGCCAGCAGACCCCCGGGACACAACACCGGGGAGCTGTTTTTT.

As DNA, the CDR3 is TGTGCCAGCAGCGAAGGACAGGGATGGCCCTATGGCTACACCTTC. Protein: CASSEGQGWPYGYTF. This chain joins TRBV9 and TRBJ1-2; 8 positions agree with TRBD1. Germline trimming cut 3 bases from V and 4 bases from J; bases unmatched to any gene: 8. Germline values: CDR1 SGDLS, CDR2 YYNGEE. The CDR3 loop spans 15 amino acids. Full variable domain (missing parts from reference TRBV9 and TRBJ1-2): DSGVTQTPKHLITATGQRVTLRCSPRSGDLSVYWYQQSLDQGLQFLIQYYNGEERAKGNILERFSAQQFPDLHSELNLSSLELGDSALYFCASSEGQGWPYGYTFGSGTRLTVV.

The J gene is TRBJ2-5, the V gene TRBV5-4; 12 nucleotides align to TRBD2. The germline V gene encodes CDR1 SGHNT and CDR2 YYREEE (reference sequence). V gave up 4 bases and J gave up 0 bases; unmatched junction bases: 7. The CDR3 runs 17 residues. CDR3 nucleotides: TGTGCCAGCAGCGTGACCGGGACTAGCGGGTACCAAGAGACCCAGTACTTC. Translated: CASSVTGTSGYQETQYF.

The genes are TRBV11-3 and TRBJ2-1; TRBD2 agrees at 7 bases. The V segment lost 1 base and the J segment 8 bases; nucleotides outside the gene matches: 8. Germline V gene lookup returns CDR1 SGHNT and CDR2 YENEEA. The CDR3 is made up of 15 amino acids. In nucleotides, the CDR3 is TGTGCCAGCAGCTTAGCTGGGAGGGGAGGATATGAGCAGTTCTTC. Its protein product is CASSLAGRGGYEQFF.

CDR3 in DNA: TGTGCCAGCAGTTCCTCGGGGATGAACACTGAAGCTTTCTTT. Encoded protein: CASSSSGMNTEAFF. The chain carries TRBV28 and TRBJ1-1; D is unresolved. The CDR3 runs to 14 residues. V lost 4 bases to trimming and J lost 0 bases, with 9 bases between them. Germline-derived CDR1 and CDR2 are MDHEN and SYDVKM.

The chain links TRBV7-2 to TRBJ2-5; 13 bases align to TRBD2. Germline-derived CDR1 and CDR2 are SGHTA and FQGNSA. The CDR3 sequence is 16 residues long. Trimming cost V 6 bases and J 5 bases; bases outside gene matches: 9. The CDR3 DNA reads TGTGCCAGCAGAAGGACTAGCGGGAGTACGGGGGAGACCCAGTACTTC. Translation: CASRRTSGSTGETQYF.

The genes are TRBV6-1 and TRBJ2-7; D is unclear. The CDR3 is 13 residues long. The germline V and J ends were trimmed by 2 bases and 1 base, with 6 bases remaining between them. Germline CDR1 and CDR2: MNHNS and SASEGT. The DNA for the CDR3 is TGTGCCAGCAGTGAACTGCGATCCTACGAGCAGTACTTC. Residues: CASSELRSYEQYF.

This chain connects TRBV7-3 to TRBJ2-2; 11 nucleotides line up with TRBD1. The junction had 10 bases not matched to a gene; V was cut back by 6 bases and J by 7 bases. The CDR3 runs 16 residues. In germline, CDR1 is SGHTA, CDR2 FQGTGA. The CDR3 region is CASRQFGQGAGGELFF. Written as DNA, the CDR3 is TGTGCCAGCAGACAATTCGGACAGGGGGCCGGCGGGGAGCTGTTTTTT.

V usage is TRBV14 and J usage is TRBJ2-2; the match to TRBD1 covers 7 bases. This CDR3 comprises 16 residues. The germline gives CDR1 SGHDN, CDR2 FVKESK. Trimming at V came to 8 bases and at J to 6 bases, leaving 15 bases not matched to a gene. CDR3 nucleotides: TGTGCCAGCTCCGATCAACAGGGGTTTGGCGCCGGGGAGCTGTTTTTT. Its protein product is CASSDQQGFGAGELFF.

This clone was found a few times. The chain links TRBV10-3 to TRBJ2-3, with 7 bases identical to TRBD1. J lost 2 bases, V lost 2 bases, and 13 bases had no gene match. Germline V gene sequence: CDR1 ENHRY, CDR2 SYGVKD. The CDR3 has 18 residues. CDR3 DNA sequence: TGTGCCATCAGTGAGACGTCGACCGGGACAGCCACCACAGATACGCAGTATTTT. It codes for CAISETSTGTATTDTQYF.